This entry features one TCR beta chain sequence. Trimming shortened V by 5 bases and J by 8 bases, and 9 bases separated the two germline ends. Germline V CDR1 and CDR2: DFQATT, SNEGSKA (reference sequence). CDR3 length equals 10 residues. The assay was immunoSEQ multiplex PCR, and TCRdb's table has in-frame clones only and misses some. This table holds 91,000 or so clones, about 96% found once. This record comes from a study of technical replicates of blood from a handful of donors. The rearrangement joins TRBV20-1 to TRBJ1-2; D gene uncertain. The sequencing input was T cells isolated from PBMCs. This TCR came from a human donor in good health. The CDR3 region is CSAPRRGYTF. DNA for the CDR3: TGCAGTGCTCCCAGGAGGGGCTACACCTTC.